Listed below are T cell receptor beta chains from one sample, sequenced in a study of T cell changes during pregnancy in multiple sclerosis. Sequencing used immunoSEQ multiplex PCR; TCRdb keeps in-frame clones, though not all of them. This sample yields about 77,000 clones, of which approximately 94% are seen a single time; 2.5% to 3% belongs to the top ten. This sample comprised peripheral blood, obtained after pregnancy. The receptors come from a female donor in good health, enrolled as a control in a pregnancy study. Each CDR3 is given with its conserved first and last residue. D genes are given only for firm matches. A row's size may be missing; if present it is once, few, many or a size class.

V: TRBV19
D: TRBD2
size: NA
J: TRBJ2-1
DNA: TGTGCCAGTAGTAGGGGGAGGGGTAACCCTTCCTACAATGAGCAGTTCTTC
CDR3: CASSRGRGNPSYNEQFF

V: TRBV7-2
D: NA
size: NA
J: TRBJ2-2
DNA: TGTGCCAGCAGCTTAGAACTCACTAGAACGGGAGCCGGGGAGCTGTTTTTT
CDR3: CASSLELTRTGAGELFF

V: TRBV7-3
D: TRBD1
size: NA
J: TRBJ1-1
DNA: TGTGCCAGCAGCTCACAGGGGTCCACTGAAGCTTTCTTT
CDR3: CASSSQGSTEAFF

V: TRBV10-1
D: TRBD2
size: NA
J: TRBJ2-1
DNA: TGCGCCAGCAGTGGGACTAGCGACGGGGATGAGCAGTTCTTC
CDR3: CASSGTSDGDEQFF

V: TRBV11-2
D: TRBD2
size: NA
J: TRBJ2-3
DNA: TGTGCCAGCAGCCGGACTAGCGCCGCAGATACGCAGTATTTT
CDR3: CASSRTSAADTQYF

V: TRBV6-5
D: NA
size: NA
J: TRBJ1-3
DNA: TGTGCCAGCAGTTACTTGGGGGGTCACACCATATATTTT
CDR3: CASSYLGGHTIYF

V: TRBV5-1
D: NA
size: NA
J: TRBJ2-1
DNA: TGCGCCAGCAGCCCCGAGCGGCTTAGCTCCTACAATGAGCAGTTCTTC
CDR3: CASSPERLSSYNEQFF

V: TRBV7-3
D: TRBD1
size: NA
J: TRBJ2-2
DNA: TGTGCCAGCAGCGTCTCGGACAGGGGGCGCGGCACCGGGGAGCTGTTTTTT
CDR3: CASSVSDRGRGTGELFF

V: TRBV2
D: NA
size: NA
J: TRBJ2-1
DNA: TGTGCCAGCGCCAGGCGTAGCTCCTACAATGAGCAGTTCTTC
CDR3: CASARRSSYNEQFF

V: TRBV7-2
D: NA
size: NA
J: TRBJ2-5
DNA: TGTGCCAGCAGCTTAGGGGCAAGGACAGCACCAGAGACCCAGTACTTC
CDR3: CASSLGARTAPETQYF

V: TRBV2
D: TRBD1
size: NA
J: TRBJ2-3
DNA: TGTGCCACCACGGTGCAGGGGGCAGATACGCAGTATTTT
CDR3: CATTVQGADTQYF

V: TRBV6-1
D: NA
size: NA
J: TRBJ1-1
DNA: TGTGCCAGCACCCAGGGTCGAGTCACTGAAGCTTTCTTT
CDR3: CASTQGRVTEAFF

V: TRBV7-9
D: TRBD1
size: once
J: TRBJ1-3
DNA: TGTGCCAGCAGCTCCCAGGGGGTAGGATTAATTTTCGAGGGAAACACCATATATTTT
CDR3: CASSSQGVGLIFEGNTIYF

V: TRBV9
D: TRBD2
size: NA
J: TRBJ2-7
DNA: TGTGCCAGCAGCCCCTGGGAGGGGAACTACTACGAGCAGTACTTC
CDR3: CASSPWEGNYYEQYF

V: TRBV5-6
D: NA
size: NA
J: TRBJ2-7
DNA: TGTGCCAGCAGCTTGGTAGGGGGGGGAAGCTCCTACGAGCAGTACTTC
CDR3: CASSLVGGGSSYEQYF

V: TRBV5-1
D: NA
size: NA
J: TRBJ2-5
DNA: TGCGCCAGCACCCTAGATCTAGAGACCCAGTACTTC
CDR3: CASTLDLETQYF

V: TRBV10-1
D: NA
size: NA
J: TRBJ1-1
DNA: TGCGCCAGCAGTACCAACAGGAGAAACACTGAAGCTTTCTTT
CDR3: CASSTNRRNTEAFF

V: TRBV10-2
D: NA
size: NA
J: TRBJ1-1
DNA: TGCGCCTCACAGGATGGGAACACTGAAGCTTTCTTT
CDR3: CASQDGNTEAFF

V: TRBV4-3
D: TRBD2
size: NA
J: TRBJ2-7
DNA: TGCGCCAGCAGCCTACTAGCGGCTAGCTCCTACGAGCAGTACTTC
CDR3: CASSLLAASSYEQYF

V: TRBV7-2
D: NA
size: NA
J: TRBJ2-3
DNA: TGTGCCAGCAGCTTGATCCGGAGGGGCACAGATACGCAGTATTTT
CDR3: CASSLIRRGTDTQYF

V: TRBV7-9
D: NA
size: NA
J: TRBJ2-5
DNA: TGTGCCAGCAGCCCCATACCCGGACTAGGGGGGACCCAGTACTTC
CDR3: CASSPIPGLGGTQYF

V: TRBV7-8
D: TRBD1
size: NA
J: TRBJ1-5
DNA: TGTGCCAGCAGTCCCGGGACAGCTAGTATGTATAGCAATCAGCCCCAGCATTTT
CDR3: CASSPGTASMYSNQPQHF

V: TRBV27
D: NA
size: few
J: TRBJ2-2
DNA: TGTGCCAGCAGTTCGGCGGGGTATATCGGGGAGCTGTTTTTT
CDR3: CASSSAGYIGELFF

V: TRBV10-3
D: TRBD1
size: NA
J: TRBJ1-2
DNA: TGTGCCATCCAGAGGGGACAGGGCGATGGCTACACCTTC
CDR3: CAIQRGQGDGYTF

V: TRBV19
D: NA
size: NA
J: TRBJ1-5
DNA: TGTGCCAGTAGTTCCGGTCCCGGGGGGGCTTGGAGCAATCAGCCCCAGCATTTT
CDR3: CASSSGPGGAWSNQPQHF

V: TRBV11-2
D: NA
size: NA
J: TRBJ1-2
DNA: TGTGCCAGCAGCTTAGGACAGACCTATGGCTACACCTTC
CDR3: CASSLGQTYGYTF

V: TRBV30
D: TRBD1
size: NA
J: TRBJ1-5
DNA: TGTGCCTGGAGCGCGGGACAGGGGGTCGGTCAGCCCCAGCATTTT
CDR3: CAWSAGQGVGQPQHF

V: TRBV7-9
D: TRBD1
size: NA
J: TRBJ2-4
DNA: TGTGCCAGCAGCTCACAGGGGGCTGAAGCCAAAAACATTCAGTACTTC
CDR3: CASSSQGAEAKNIQYF

V: TRBV15
D: NA
size: once
J: TRBJ2-6
DNA: TGTGCCACCAGCAGAGGGGGGGCTGGGGCCAACGTCCTGACTTTC
CDR3: CATSRGGAGANVLTF

V: TRBV4-1
D: TRBD1
size: NA
J: TRBJ2-5
DNA: TGCGCCAGCAGCCAAGATCCGGGACAGCAAGAGACCCAGTACTTC
CDR3: CASSQDPGQQETQYF

V: TRBV6-5
D: NA
size: once
J: TRBJ2-2
DNA: TGTGCCAGCAGTTACTCCAGGGGAGTTACCGGGGAGCTGTTTTTT
CDR3: CASSYSRGVTGELFF

V: TRBV19
D: NA
size: NA
J: TRBJ2-7
DNA: TGTGCCAGTAGTTATCGGCCAGGGACTTACGAGCAGTACTTC
CDR3: CASSYRPGTYEQYF

V: TRBV7-3
D: TRBD1
size: once
J: TRBJ1-2
DNA: TGTGCCAGCAGCGAAGACCAGACAGGGGACGGCTACACCTTC
CDR3: CASSEDQTGDGYTF

V: TRBV15
D: TRBD1
size: NA
J: TRBJ1-1
DNA: TGTGCCACCAGCGAGAGACAGGGGGAAATTGAAGCTTTCTTT
CDR3: CATSERQGEIEAFF

V: TRBV6-4
D: TRBD2
size: NA
J: TRBJ2-5
DNA: TGTGCCACCTCCGGGGGGGCCGGGGAGACCCAGTACTTC
CDR3: CATSGGAGETQYF

V: TRBV27
D: TRBD1
size: NA
J: TRBJ2-7
DNA: TGTGCCAGCAGCAACCAAGGCCCCGGGACAGGGTACTACGAGCAGTACTTC
CDR3: CASSNQGPGTGYYEQYF

V: TRBV10-3
D: NA
size: NA
J: TRBJ1-1
DNA: TGTGCCATCAGTGAGCAGGACACCCTGGGCACTGAAGCTTTCTTT
CDR3: CAISEQDTLGTEAFF

V: TRBV5-1
D: NA
size: NA
J: TRBJ1-5
DNA: TGCGCCAGCAGCTTAGGCGGGATTAATCAGCCCCAGCATTTT
CDR3: CASSLGGINQPQHF

V: TRBV7-2
D: TRBD2
size: NA
J: TRBJ2-7
DNA: TGTGCCAGCAGCCCCCCGAGGGGCGGGACTAGCGGGAGGAGTGAGCAGTACTTC
CDR3: CASSPPRGGTSGRSEQYF

V: TRBV25-1
D: NA
size: once
J: TRBJ2-3
DNA: TGTGCCAGCCGGGGGAACACAGATACGCAGTATTTT
CDR3: CASRGNTDTQYF

V: TRBV4-1
D: TRBD2
size: NA
J: TRBJ2-6
DNA: TGCGCCAGCAGCCAAGATAAGGGTAGCGGGTTATCTGGGGCCAACGTCCTGACTTTC
CDR3: CASSQDKGSGLSGANVLTF

V: TRBV4-2
D: TRBD1
size: once
J: TRBJ2-5
DNA: TGTGCCAGCAGCCAGATCGGGACAGATCAAGAGACCCAGTACTTC
CDR3: CASSQIGTDQETQYF

V: TRBV7-9
D: NA
size: NA
J: TRBJ2-2
DNA: TGTGCCAGCAGCCAGGGCCCCGGGGAGCTGTTTTTT
CDR3: CASSQGPGELFF

V: TRBV5-1
D: TRBD2
size: NA
J: TRBJ2-1
DNA: TGCGCCAGCAGCCTAGCGGGGCGTTCAAGGCAGTTCTTC
CDR3: CASSLAGRSRQFF

V: TRBV6-5
D: NA
size: NA
J: TRBJ2-4
DNA: TGTGCCAGCAGGGGTGACAGGCCCGGCGTGTACTTC
CDR3: CASRGDRPGVYF

V: TRBV27
D: NA
size: NA
J: TRBJ2-7
DNA: TGTGCCAGCGGTGGCCGGGGGAGCCTGTACGAGCAGTACTTC
CDR3: CASGGRGSLYEQYF

V: TRBV28
D: TRBD2
size: NA
J: TRBJ2-1
DNA: TGTGCCAGCAGTTCGGGACTACCCCCCTACAATGAGCAGTTCTTC
CDR3: CASSSGLPPYNEQFF

V: TRBV2
D: NA
size: NA
J: TRBJ2-7
DNA: TGTGCCAGCAGGTCGAGCTCCTACGAGCAGTACTTC
CDR3: CASRSSSYEQYF

V: TRBV1
D: NA
size: NA
J: TRBJ2-1
DNA: TGCACCAGCAGCCCCCCTCTAGCGGGATCTCCACCCGGGCAGTTCTTC
CDR3: CTSSPPLAGSPPGQFF

V: TRBV5-4
D: TRBD1
size: NA
J: TRBJ2-2
DNA: TGTGCCAGCAGCCCAGAGACAGGGGAGGACACCGGGGAGCTGTTTTTT
CDR3: CASSPETGEDTGELFF

V: TRBV10-3
D: TRBD1
size: NA
J: TRBJ2-7
DNA: TGTGCCATCAGTGAAACAGACAGGGGGAATAACTACGAGCAGTACTTC
CDR3: CAISETDRGNNYEQYF

V: TRBV4-1
D: NA
size: once
J: TRBJ2-5
DNA: TGCGCCAGCAGCCAGTGGAGGAAAGAGACCCAGTACTTC
CDR3: CASSQWRKETQYF

V: TRBV4-1
D: NA
size: NA
J: TRBJ2-1
DNA: TGCGCCAGCAGCCAGAGTCAGGGCCGCAATGAGCAGTTCTTC
CDR3: CASSQSQGRNEQFF

V: TRBV15
D: TRBD2
size: NA
J: TRBJ2-5
DNA: TGTGCCACCAGCAGAGATCGAGGGAGGGGGACCCAGTACTTC
CDR3: CATSRDRGRGTQYF